This T cell receptor (beta chain) was found in a study of blood T cell repertoires in COVID-19. Study-wide background: COVID-19 samples from acute and convalescent phases originated in the United States, Italy and Spain. T cells, B-cell-depleted T cells, or PBMCs supplied cDNA or gDNA.

Study processing details: Amplifying reference gene primers gave estimates of nucleated cell counts. The data were produced by immunoSEQ multiplex PCR, yet TCRdb's version contains in-frame clones alone and is incomplete. That table is the source of V, J and clone size, and D and trimming were worked out from the DNA. The sample lists approximately 90,000 clones; 60% to 85% were seen once. This CDR3 has 17 residues. Germline lookup yields CDR1 SNHLY and CDR2 FYNNEI. V lost 6 bases to trimming and J lost 7 bases, with 28 bases between them. The source of this sequence is a human donor in a cohort sampled during active COVID-19. The V call is TRBV2, the J call TRBJ2-7, with a weak D call TRBD2 (6 bases). Source material: peripheral blood. The CDR3 reads CASRISFGEAAPWEQYF. The CDR3 DNA reads as TGTGCCAGCAGGATTAGCTTTGGGGAGGCCGCCCCTTGGGAGCAGTACTTC.